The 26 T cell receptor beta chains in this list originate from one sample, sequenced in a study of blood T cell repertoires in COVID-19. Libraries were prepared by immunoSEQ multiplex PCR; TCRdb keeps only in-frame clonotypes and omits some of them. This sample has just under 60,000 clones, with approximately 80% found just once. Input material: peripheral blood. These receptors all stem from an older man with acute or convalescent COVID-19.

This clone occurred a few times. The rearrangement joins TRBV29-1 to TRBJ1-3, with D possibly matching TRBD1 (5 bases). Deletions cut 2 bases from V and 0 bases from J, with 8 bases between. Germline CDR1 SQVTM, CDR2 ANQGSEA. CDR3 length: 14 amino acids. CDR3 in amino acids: CSVETGPSGNTIYF. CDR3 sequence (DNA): TGCAGCGTTGAAACAGGACCCTCTGGAAACACCATATATTTT.

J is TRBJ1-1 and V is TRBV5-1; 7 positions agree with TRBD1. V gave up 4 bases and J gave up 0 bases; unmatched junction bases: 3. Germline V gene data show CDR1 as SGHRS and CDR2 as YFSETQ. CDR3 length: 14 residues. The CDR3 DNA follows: TGCGCCAGCAGCCCAACAGGGGTGAACACTGAAGCTTTCTTT. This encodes CASSPTGVNTEAFF.

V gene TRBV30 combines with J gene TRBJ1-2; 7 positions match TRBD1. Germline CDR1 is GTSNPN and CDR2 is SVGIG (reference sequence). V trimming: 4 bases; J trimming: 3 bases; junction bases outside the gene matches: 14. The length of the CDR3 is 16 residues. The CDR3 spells CAWKVRSSRGYYGYTF. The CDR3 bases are TGTGCCTGGAAGGTTCGCAGCTCCAGGGGGTACTATGGCTACACCTTC.

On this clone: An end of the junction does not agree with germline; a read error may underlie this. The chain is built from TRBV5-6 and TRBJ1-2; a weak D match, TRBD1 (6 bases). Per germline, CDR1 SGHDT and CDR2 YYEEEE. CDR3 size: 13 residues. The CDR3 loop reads CASSLGHNYGYTF. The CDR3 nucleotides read TGTGCCAGCAGTTTGGGACACAACTATGGCTACACCTTC. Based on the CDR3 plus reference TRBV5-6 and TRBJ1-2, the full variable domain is DAGVTQSPTHLIKTRGQQVTLRCSPKSGHDTVSWYQQALGQGPQFIFQYYEEEERQRGNFPDRFSGHQFPNYSSELNVNALLLGDSALYLCASSLGHNYGYTFGSGTRLTVV.

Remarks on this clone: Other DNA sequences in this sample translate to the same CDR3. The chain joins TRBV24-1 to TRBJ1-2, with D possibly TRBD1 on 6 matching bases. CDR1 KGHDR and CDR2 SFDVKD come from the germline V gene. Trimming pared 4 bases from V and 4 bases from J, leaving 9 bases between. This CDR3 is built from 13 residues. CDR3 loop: CATSDSGVYGYTF. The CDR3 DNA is TGTGCCACCAGTGACTCAGGGGTCTATGGCTACACCTTC.

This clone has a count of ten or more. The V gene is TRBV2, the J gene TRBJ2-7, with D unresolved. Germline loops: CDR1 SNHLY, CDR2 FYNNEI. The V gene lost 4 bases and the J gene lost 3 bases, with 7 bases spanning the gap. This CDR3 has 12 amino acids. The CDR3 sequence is CASSVTGYEQYF. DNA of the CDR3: TGTGCCAGCAGTGTCACCGGCTACGAGCAGTACTTC.

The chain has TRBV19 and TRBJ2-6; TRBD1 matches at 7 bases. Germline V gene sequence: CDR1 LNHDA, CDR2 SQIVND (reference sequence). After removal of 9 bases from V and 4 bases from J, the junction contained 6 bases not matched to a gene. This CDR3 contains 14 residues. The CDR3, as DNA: TGTGCCAGCCAAGACAGGGCCGGGGCCAACGTCCTGACTTTC. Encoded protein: CASQDRAGANVLTF. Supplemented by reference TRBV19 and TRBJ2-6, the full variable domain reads DGGITQSPKYLFRKEGQNVTLSCEQNLNHDAMYWYRQDPGQGLRLIYYSQIVNDFQKGDIAEGYSVSREKKESFPLTVTSAQKNPTAFYLCASQDRAGANVLTFGAGSRLTVL.

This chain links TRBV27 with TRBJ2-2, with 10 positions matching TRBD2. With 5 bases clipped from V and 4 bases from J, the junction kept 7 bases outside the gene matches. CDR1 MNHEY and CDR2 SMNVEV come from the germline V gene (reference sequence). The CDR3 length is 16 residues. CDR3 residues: CASSQGTSASTGELFF. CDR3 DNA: TGTGCCAGCAGTCAAGGGACTAGCGCGAGCACCGGGGAGCTGTTTTTT.

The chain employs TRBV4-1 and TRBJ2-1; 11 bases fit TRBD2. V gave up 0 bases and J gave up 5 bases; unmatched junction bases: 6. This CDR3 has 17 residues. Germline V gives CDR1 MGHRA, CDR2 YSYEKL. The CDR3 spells CASSQEKLAGANNEQFF. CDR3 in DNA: TGCGCCAGCAGCCAAGAAAAACTAGCGGGGGCCAACAATGAGCAGTTCTTC.

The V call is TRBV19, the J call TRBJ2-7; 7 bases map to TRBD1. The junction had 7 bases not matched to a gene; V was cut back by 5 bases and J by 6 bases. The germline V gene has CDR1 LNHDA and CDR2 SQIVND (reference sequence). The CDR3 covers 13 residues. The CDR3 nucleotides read TGTGCCAGTAGTGTAAACACAGGGGTCGAGCAGTACTTC. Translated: CASSVNTGVEQYF.

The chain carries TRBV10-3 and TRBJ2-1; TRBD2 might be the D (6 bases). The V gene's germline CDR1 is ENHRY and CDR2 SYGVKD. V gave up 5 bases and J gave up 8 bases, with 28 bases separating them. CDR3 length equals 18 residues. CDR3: CAISSERGARRVNHEQFF. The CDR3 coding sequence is TGTGCCATCAGTAGTGAACGGGGAGCCCGGAGGGTTAACCATGAGCAGTTCTTC.

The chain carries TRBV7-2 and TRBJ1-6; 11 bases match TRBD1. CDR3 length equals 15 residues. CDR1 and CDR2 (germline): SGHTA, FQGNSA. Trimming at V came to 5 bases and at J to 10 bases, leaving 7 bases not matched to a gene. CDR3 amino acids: CASSVTGQGGSPLHF. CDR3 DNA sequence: TGTGCCAGCAGCGTTACGGGACAGGGGGGATCACCCCTCCACTTT.

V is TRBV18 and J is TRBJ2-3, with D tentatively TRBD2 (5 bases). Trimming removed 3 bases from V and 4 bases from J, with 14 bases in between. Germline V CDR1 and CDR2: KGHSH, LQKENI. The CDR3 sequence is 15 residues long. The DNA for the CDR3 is TGTGCCAGCTCACCGCTGCCAGGCGGGCCAGATACGCAGTATTTT. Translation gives CASSPLPGGPDTQYF.

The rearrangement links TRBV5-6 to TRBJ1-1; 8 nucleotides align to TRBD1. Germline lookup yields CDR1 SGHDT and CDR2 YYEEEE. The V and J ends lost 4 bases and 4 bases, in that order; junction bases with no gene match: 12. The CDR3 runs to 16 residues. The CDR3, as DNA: TGTGCCAGCAGCCTTTACTCGACAGGGGATATCACTGAAGCTTTCTTT. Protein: CASSLYSTGDITEAFF.

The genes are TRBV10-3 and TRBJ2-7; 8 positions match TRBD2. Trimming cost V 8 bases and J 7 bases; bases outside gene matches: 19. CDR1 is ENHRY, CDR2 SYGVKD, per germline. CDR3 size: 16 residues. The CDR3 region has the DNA TGTGCCATCGGCCCCCTGGCGGAGACTAGCGTGGGAGAGCAGTACTTC. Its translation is CAIGPLAETSVGEQYF.

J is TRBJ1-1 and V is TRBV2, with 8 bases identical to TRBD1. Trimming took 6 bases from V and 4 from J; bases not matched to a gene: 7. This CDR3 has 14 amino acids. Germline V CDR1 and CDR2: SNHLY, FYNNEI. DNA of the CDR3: TGTGCCAGCAGGGGCTTAACAGGGGGCACTGAAGCTTTCTTT. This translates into CASRGLTGGTEAFF.

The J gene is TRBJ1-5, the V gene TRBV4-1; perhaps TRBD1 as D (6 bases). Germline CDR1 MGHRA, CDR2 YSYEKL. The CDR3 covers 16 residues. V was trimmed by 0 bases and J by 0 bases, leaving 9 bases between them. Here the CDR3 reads CASSQEGGYSNQPQHF. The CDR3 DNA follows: TGCGCCAGCAGCCAAGAAGGGGGTTATAGCAATCAGCCCCAGCATTTT.

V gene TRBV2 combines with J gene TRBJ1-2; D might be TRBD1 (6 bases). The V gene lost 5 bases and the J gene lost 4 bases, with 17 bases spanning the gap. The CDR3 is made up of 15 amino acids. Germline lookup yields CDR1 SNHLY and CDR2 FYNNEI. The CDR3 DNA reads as TGTGCCAGCAGTCCAGGCGGGGGGCAAGGCTATGGCTACACCTTC. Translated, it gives CASSPGGGQGYGYTF.

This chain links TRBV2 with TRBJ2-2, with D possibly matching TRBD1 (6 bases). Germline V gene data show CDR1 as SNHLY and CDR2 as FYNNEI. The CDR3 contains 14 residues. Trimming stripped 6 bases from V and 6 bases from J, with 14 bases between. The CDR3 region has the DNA TGTGCCAGCAGCACCAGTTGGACAGCCGGGGAGCTGTTTTTT. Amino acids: CASSTSWTAGELFF.

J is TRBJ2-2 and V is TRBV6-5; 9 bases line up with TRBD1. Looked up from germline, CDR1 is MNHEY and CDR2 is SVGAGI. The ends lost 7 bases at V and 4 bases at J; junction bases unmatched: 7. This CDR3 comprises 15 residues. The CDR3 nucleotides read TGTGCCAGCATGTCGGGACAGGGAGGCACCGGGGAGCTGTTTTTT. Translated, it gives CASMSGQGGTGELFF.

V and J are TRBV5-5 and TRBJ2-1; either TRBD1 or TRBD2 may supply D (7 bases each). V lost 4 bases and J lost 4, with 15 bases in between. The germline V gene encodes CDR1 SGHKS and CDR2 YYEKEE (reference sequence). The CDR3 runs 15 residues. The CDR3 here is CASSVGGGRYNEQFF. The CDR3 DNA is TGTGCCAGCAGCGTGGGAGGGGGCAGGTACAATGAGCAGTTCTTC.

The CDR3 DNA reads TGCAGCGTGACTAGACGAGGTACTGAAGCTTTCTTT. This sequence encodes CSVTRRGTEAFF. The chain has TRBV29-1 and TRBJ1-1; D remains unclear. The CDR3 extends over 12 amino acids. Germline assignment: CDR1 SQVTM and CDR2 ANQGSEA. Deletions cut 6 bases from V and 5 bases from J, with 13 bases between. The variable domain in full, completed from reference TRBV29-1 and TRBJ1-1, reads SAVISQKPSRDICQRGTSLTIQCQVDSQVTMMFWYRQQPGQSLTLIATANQGSEATYESGFVIDKFPISRPNLTFSTLTVSNMSPEDSSIYLCSVTRRGTEAFFGQGTRLTVV.

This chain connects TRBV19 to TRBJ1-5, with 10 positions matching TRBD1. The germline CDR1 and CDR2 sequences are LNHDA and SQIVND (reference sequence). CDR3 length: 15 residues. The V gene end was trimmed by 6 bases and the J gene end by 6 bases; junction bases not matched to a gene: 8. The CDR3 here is CASSRDRGFGQPQHF. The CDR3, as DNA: TGTGCCAGTAGCCGGGACAGGGGTTTCGGTCAGCCCCAGCATTTT.

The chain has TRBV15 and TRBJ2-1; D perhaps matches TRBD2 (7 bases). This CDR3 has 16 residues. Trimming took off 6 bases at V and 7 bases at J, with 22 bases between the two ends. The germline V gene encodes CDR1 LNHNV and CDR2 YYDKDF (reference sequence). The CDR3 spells CATRDGGRETKNEQFF. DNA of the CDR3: TGTGCCACCAGGGATGGGGGGCGGGAGACGAAGAATGAGCAGTTCTTC.

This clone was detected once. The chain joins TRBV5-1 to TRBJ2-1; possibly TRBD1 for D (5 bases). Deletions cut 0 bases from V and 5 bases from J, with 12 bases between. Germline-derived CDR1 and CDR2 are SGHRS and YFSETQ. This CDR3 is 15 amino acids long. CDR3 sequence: CASSLEGFVNNEQFF. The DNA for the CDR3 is TGCGCCAGCAGCTTGGAGGGGTTCGTCAACAATGAGCAGTTCTTC.

The CDR3, as DNA: TGTGCCAGCAGTTCCCTTCGAAGGGGGGGTCAGCCCCAGCATTTT. Amino acid sequence: CASSSLRRGGQPQHF. V is TRBV28 and J is TRBJ1-5; tentative D call: TRBD1 (6 bases). The CDR3 is made up of 15 amino acids. Trimming cost V 4 bases and J 6 bases, with 16 bases left between them. CDR1 is MDHEN, CDR2 SYDVKM, per germline. Supplemented by reference TRBV28 and TRBJ1-5, the full variable domain reads DVKVTQSSRYLVKRTGEKVFLECVQDMDHENMFWYRQDPGLGLRLIYFSYDVKMKEKGDIPEGYSVSREKKERFSLILESASTNQTSMYLCASSSLRRGGQPQHFGDGTRLSIL.